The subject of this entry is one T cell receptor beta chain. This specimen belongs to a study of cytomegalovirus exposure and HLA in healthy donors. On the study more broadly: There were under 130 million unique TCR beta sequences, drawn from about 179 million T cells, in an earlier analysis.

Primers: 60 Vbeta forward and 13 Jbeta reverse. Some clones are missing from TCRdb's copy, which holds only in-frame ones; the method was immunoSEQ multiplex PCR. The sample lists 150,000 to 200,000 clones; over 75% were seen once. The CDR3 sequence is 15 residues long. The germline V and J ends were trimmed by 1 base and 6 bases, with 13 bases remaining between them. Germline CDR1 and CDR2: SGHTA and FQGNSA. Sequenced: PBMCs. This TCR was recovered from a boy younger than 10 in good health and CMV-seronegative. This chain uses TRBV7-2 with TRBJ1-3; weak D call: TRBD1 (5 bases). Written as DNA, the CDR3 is TGTGCCAGCAGCTTAGGAGTAGGGGCGGTAAACACCATATATTTT. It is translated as CASSLGVGAVNTIYF.